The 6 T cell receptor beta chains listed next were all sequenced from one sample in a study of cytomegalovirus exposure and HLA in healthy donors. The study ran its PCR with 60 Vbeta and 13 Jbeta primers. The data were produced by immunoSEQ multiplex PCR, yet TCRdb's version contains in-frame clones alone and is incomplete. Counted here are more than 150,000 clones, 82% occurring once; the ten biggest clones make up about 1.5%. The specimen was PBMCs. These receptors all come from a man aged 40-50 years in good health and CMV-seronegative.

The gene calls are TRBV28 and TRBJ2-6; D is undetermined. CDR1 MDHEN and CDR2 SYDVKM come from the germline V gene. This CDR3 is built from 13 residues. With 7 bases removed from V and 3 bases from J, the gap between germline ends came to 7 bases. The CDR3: CASTLGGANVLTF. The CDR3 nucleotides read TGTGCCAGCACCCTAGGTGGGGCCAACGTCCTGACTTTC.

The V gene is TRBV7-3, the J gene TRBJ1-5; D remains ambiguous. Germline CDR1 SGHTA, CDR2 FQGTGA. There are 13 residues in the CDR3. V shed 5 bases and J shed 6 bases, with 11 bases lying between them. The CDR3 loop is CASSRDAGQPQHF. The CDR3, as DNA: TGTGCCAGCAGCAGAGATGCAGGTCAGCCCCAGCATTTT.

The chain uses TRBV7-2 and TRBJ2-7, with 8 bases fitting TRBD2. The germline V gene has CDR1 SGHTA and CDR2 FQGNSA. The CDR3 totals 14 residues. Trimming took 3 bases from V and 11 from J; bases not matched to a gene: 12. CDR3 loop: CASSFSPMSGGEYF. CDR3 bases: TGTGCCAGCAGCTTCTCCCCCATGAGCGGGGGCGAGTACTTC.

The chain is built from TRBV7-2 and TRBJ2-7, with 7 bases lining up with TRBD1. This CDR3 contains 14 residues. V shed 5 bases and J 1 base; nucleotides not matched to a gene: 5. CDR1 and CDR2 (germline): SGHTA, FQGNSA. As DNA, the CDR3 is TGTGCCAGCAGCCCGGGACAGCCGTCCTACGAGCAGTACTTC. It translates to CASSPGQPSYEQYF.

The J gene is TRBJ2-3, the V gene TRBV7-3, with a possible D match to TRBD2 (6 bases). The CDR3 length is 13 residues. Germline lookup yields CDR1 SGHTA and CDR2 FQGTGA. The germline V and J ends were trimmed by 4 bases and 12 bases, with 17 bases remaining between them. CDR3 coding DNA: TGTGCCAGCAGCTCCGTAGGAGGGGAGTACCAGTATTTT. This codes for CASSSVGGEYQYF. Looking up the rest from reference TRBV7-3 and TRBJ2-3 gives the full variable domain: GAGVSQTPSNKVTEKGKYVELRCDPISGHTALYWYRQSLGQGPEFLIYFQGTGAADDSGLPNDRFFAVRPEGSVSTLKIQRTERGDSAVYLCASSSVGGEYQYFGPGTRLTVL.

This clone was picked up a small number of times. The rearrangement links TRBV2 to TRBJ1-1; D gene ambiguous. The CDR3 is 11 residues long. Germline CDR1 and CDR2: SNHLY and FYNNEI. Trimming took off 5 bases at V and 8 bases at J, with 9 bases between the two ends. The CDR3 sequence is CASSPPEEAFF. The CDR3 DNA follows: TGTGCCAGCAGTCCCCCAGAAGAAGCTTTCTTT.